The clone carrying this T cell receptor (beta chain) was seen only a few times. What it binds is not known. One entry per CDR3 protein results from TCRdb running MiXCR on the RACE reads. The sample lists 75,000 to 100,000 distinct CDR3 sequences, about 11% occurring once. Time point specified: patch test 1, 2 weeks after DPC sensitization. The treatment denotes: therapeutic diphenylcyclopropenone sensitization with weekly scalp DPC. This entry is derived from a study of human T cells and chemical hapten exposure. Germline CDR1 and CDR2: SQVTM and ANQGSEA. V lost 7 bases, J lost 4 bases, and 8 bases stayed unmatched. This CDR3 region has 14 residues. Study-wide results and limits: Each of the donors had alopecia, so their immune responses may not resemble those of healthy people.

The V call is TRBV29-1, the J call TRBJ2-3; TRBD2 matches at 10 bases. The TCR comes from a man aged 35-49 years with alopecia areata. Some clones in this sample may be carry-over from other donors' samples. The sequencing used whole blood, collected in connection with sensitization to the hapten diphenylcyclopropenone (DPC). Here the CDR3 DNA reads TGCAGCGCCGAGCCTAGCGGGAGCCCAGATACGCAGTATTTT. This sequence encodes CSAEPSGSPDTQYF.